These 14 T cell receptor beta chains came from one sample sequenced in a study of technical replicates of blood from several donors. TCRdb's table, derived via immunoSEQ multiplex PCR, lists solely in-frame clones and lacks some. Of about 79,000 clones in the sample, approximately 94% were seen once. The material sequenced was T cells isolated from PBMCs. The origin of the receptors is a human donor in good health.

The V call is TRBV4-1, the J call TRBJ2-1; 7 bases match TRBD2. In germline, CDR1 is MGHRA, CDR2 YSYEKL. The CDR3 runs 15 residues. V lost 4 bases to trimming and J lost 2 bases; unmatched junction nucleotides: 5. CDR3 amino acids: CASSPGRAPYNEQFF. The DNA of the CDR3 is TGCGCCAGCAGCCCGGGGAGGGCCCCCTACAATGAGCAGTTCTTC.

This chain joins TRBV11-1 and TRBJ1-6, with D unclear. Germline CDR1 is SGHAT and CDR2 is FQDESV (reference sequence). There are 17 residues in the CDR3. Trimming pared 5 bases from V and 0 bases from J, leaving 14 bases between. Written as DNA, the CDR3 is TGTGCCAGCAGCCAATCGGGGAGAAGCTCCTATAATTCACCCCTCCACTTT. Encoded protein: CASSQSGRSSYNSPLHF. Using reference TRBV11-1 and TRBJ1-6 for the parts outside the CDR3, the full variable domain is EAEVAQSPRYKITEKSQAVAFWCDPISGHATLYWYRQILGQGPELLVQFQDESVVDDSQLPKDRFSAERLKGVDSTLKIQPAELGDSAMYLCASSQSGRSSYNSPLHFGNGTRLTVT.

For the CDR3, the DNA is TGTGCCAGCAGTCCTCCGGGACTAGCGGCGTACGAGCAGTACTTC. The encoded protein is CASSPPGLAAYEQYF. The chain links TRBV27 to TRBJ2-7; 11 nucleotides agree with TRBD2. Germline values: CDR1 MNHEY, CDR2 SMNVEV (reference sequence). V lost 5 bases and J lost 4; bases outside the gene matches: 7. The CDR3 is made up of 15 amino acids.

V usage is TRBV7-9 and J usage is TRBJ2-5; TRBD2 matches at 9 bases. J lost 5 bases, V lost 7 bases, and 14 bases had no gene match. The CDR3 is 16 residues long. The germline CDR1 and CDR2 sequences are SEHNR and FQNEAQ (reference sequence). The CDR3: CASIKAGGRFWETQYF. The CDR3 DNA is TGTGCCAGCATCAAAGCGGGGGGCCGGTTCTGGGAGACCCAGTACTTC. The entire variable domain, with the rest obtained from reference TRBV7-9 and TRBJ2-5, is as follows: DTGVSQNPRHKITKRGQNVTFRCDPISEHNRLYWYRQTLGQGPEFLTYFQNEAQLEKSRLLSDRFSAERPKGSFSTLEIQRTEQGDSAMYLCASIKAGGRFWETQYFGPGTRLLVL.

The genes are TRBV19 and TRBJ1-1, with D unresolved. Deletions cut 8 bases from V and 7 bases from J, with 11 bases between. The V gene's germline CDR1 is LNHDA and CDR2 SQIVND (reference sequence). This CDR3 region has 11 residues. CDR3 sequence (DNA): TGTGCCAGTGGACGGACTTTTGAAGCTTTCTTT. Translating gives CASGRTFEAFF.

J is TRBJ2-1 and V is TRBV30; 7 bases line up with TRBD1. There are 13 residues in the CDR3. Trimming at V came to 1 base and at J to 11 bases, leaving 8 bases not matched to a gene. The germline V gene has CDR1 GTSNPN and CDR2 SVGIG (reference sequence). The CDR3, as DNA: TGTGCCTGGAGTGCAATGCAGACAGGGCAGCAGTTCTTC. Its protein product is CAWSAMQTGQQFF.

The genes are TRBV29-1 and TRBJ1-2, with D unclear. The CDR3 loop spans 11 amino acids. Germline-derived CDR1 and CDR2 are SQVTM and ANQGSEA. Trimming shortened V by 2 bases and J by 8 bases, and 9 bases separated the two germline ends. Here the CDR3 reads CSVEPPLGYTF. The CDR3 nucleotides read TGCAGCGTTGAACCCCCTCTGGGCTACACCTTC.

The rearrangement links TRBV28 to TRBJ2-1; 11 positions match TRBD2. Trimming took 7 bases from V and 4 from J; bases not matched to a gene: 3. The CDR3 length is 14 residues. Germline V gene data show CDR1 as MDHEN and CDR2 as SYDVKM. This chain's CDR3 is CASKPSGRYNEQFF. Here the CDR3 DNA reads TGTGCCAGCAAACCTAGCGGGAGGTACAATGAGCAGTTCTTC.

V gene TRBV5-1 combines with J gene TRBJ2-3; possible D gene TRBD1, 5 bases. The length of the CDR3 is 14 residues. Per germline, CDR1 SGHRS and CDR2 YFSETQ. Between the trimmed V and J ends, which lost 0 bases and 1 base, there was a span of 6 bases. CDR3 bases: TGCGCCAGCAGCTTGGCACAGGGCACAGATACGCAGTATTTT. It specifies CASSLAQGTDTQYF.

J is TRBJ2-3 and V is TRBV5-1, with 9 positions matching TRBD1. Losses at the gene ends were 0 bases for V and 7 bases for J; bases not matched to a gene: 6. CDR1 and CDR2 from the germline V gene are SGHRS and YFSETQ. The CDR3 consists of 15 residues. This CDR3 is CASSLAWTGENTQYF. DNA for the CDR3: TGCGCCAGCAGCTTGGCCTGGACAGGGGAAAATACGCAGTATTTT.

The chain joins TRBV10-3 to TRBJ2-1; D remains unclear. The CDR3 consists of 13 residues. Germline V gene data show CDR1 as ENHRY and CDR2 as SYGVKD. Between the trimmed V and J ends, which lost 7 bases and 0 bases, there was a span of 7 bases. DNA for the CDR3: TGTGCCATCAACGGTGGCTCCTACAATGAGCAGTTCTTC. Its protein product is CAINGGSYNEQFF.

The chain links TRBV6-1 to TRBJ1-5; TRBD1 agrees at 10 bases. The V segment lost 6 bases and the J segment 5 bases; nucleotides outside the gene matches: 7. CDR3 length: 15 amino acids. Germline V CDR1 and CDR2: MNHNS, SASEGT. The DNA of the CDR3 is TGTGCCAGCAGCCGGGACAGGGGCCAACATCAGCCCCAGCATTTT. Its protein is CASSRDRGQHQPQHF.

The chain links TRBV5-1 to TRBJ2-3, with 11 bases identical to TRBD2. With V trimmed by 0 bases and J by 4 bases, 10 bases remained unmatched. CDR1 is SGHRS, CDR2 YFSETQ, per germline. This CDR3 comprises 18 residues. The CDR3 loop reads CASSLGLAGGIDADTQYF. The DNA for the CDR3 is TGCGCCAGCAGCTTGGGCCTAGCGGGAGGTATTGACGCAGATACGCAGTATTTT. Full variable domain (remainder filled in from reference TRBV5-1 and TRBJ2-3): KAGVTQTPRYLIKTRGQQVTLSCSPISGHRSVSWYQQTPGQGLQFLFEYFSETQRNKGNFPGRFSGRQFSNSRSEMNVSTLELGDSALYLCASSLGLAGGIDADTQYFGPGTRLTVL.

The chain is built from TRBV28 and TRBJ2-5, with 7 bases that match TRBD2. Germline values: CDR1 MDHEN, CDR2 SYDVKM. This CDR3 has 16 residues. V lost 6 bases, J lost 5 bases, and 15 bases stayed unmatched. The CDR3 is CASSPLWGGTYETQYF. As DNA, the CDR3 is TGTGCCAGCAGCCCACTGTGGGGAGGGACTTACGAGACCCAGTACTTC.